Following are 29 T cell receptor beta chains from one sample sequenced in a study of blood T cell repertoires in COVID-19 (dated by TCRdb to 2019 to 2021). The library was made by the immunoSEQ multiplex PCR assay. In TCRdb, the immuneACCESS table is reduced to in-frame sequences with V and J assigned. These tables do not hold every clone; where another copy was compared, an unresolved V gene accounts for under half, and the others remain unexplained. Present in this sample are roughly 70,000 clones, about 88% of which were seen just once. The ten largest make up about 2.7% of the sample. Sequenced: peripheral blood. Receptors originate from an older man with active or convalescent COVID-19.

The chain has TRBV30 and TRBJ1-4; 7 nucleotides match TRBD1. Germline loops: CDR1 GTSNPN, CDR2 SVGIG (reference sequence). Germline trimming cut 2 bases from V and 5 bases from J; bases unmatched to any gene: 5. There are 14 residues in the CDR3. The CDR3 region has the DNA TGTGCCTGGAGTTGGACAGGTCGGAATGAAAAACTGTTTTTT. Protein product: CAWSWTGRNEKLFF.

The chain joins TRBV6-2 or TRBV6-3 to TRBJ1-6, with D possibly TRBD1 on 5 matching bases. V was trimmed by 3 bases and J by 5 bases, leaving 14 bases between them. Germline V gene lookup returns CDR1 MNHEY and CDR2 SVGEGT. The CDR3 length is 16 residues. The CDR3 spells CASSYPNRRNNSPLHF. CDR3 sequence (DNA): TGTGCCAGCAGTTATCCTAACAGGAGAAATAATTCACCCCTCCACTTT.

The gene calls are TRBV4-1 and TRBJ2-1; TRBD2 might be the D (7 bases). The ends were cut back, 3 bases at V and 5 bases at J, with 17 bases in the middle. CDR1 MGHRA and CDR2 YSYEKL come from the germline V gene. CDR3 size: 16 residues. In nucleotides, the CDR3 is TGCGCCAGCAGCCAGGGTAGGGGGAGGGGGGACAATGAGCAGTTCTTC. It encodes CASSQGRGRGDNEQFF.

The V gene is TRBV11-2, the J gene TRBJ1-1; possible D gene TRBD1, 6 bases. CDR3 size: 13 residues. In germline, CDR1 is SGHAT, CDR2 FQNNGV. Trimming cost V 6 bases and J 3 bases, with 11 bases left between them. Written as DNA, the CDR3 is TGTGCCAGCAGTTCCCAGGGGTACACTGAAGCTTTCTTT. It yields the protein CASSSQGYTEAFF. Full variable domain (rest looked up from reference TRBV11-2 and TRBJ1-1): EAGVAQSPRYKIIEKRQSVAFWCNPISGHATLYWYQQILGQGPKLLIQFQNNGVVDDSQLPKDRFSAERLKGVDSTLKIQPAKLEDSAVYLCASSSQGYTEAFFGQGTRLTVV.

The chain couples TRBV5-1 to TRBJ2-2; D might be TRBD1 (6 bases). Trimming cost V 0 bases and J 3 bases, with 12 bases left between them. Germline V gene sequence: CDR1 SGHRS, CDR2 YFSETQ. This CDR3 region has 16 residues. This chain's CDR3 is CASSLEVGAHTGELFF. Here the CDR3 DNA reads TGCGCCAGCAGCTTGGAAGTGGGGGCGCACACCGGGGAGCTGTTTTTT.

This clone was recorded a few times. This sequence joins TRBV5-8 and TRBJ2-3; D gene uncertain. Per germline, CDR1 SGHTS and CDR2 YDEGEE. The CDR3 has 13 amino acids. With 3 bases removed from V and 5 bases from J, the gap between germline ends came to 10 bases. The CDR3 protein is CASSSRSLDTQYF. CDR3 nucleotide sequence: TGTGCCAGCAGCTCCCGGTCCTTAGATACGCAGTATTTT.

The rearrangement uses TRBV5-4 and TRBJ1-1, with 7 positions matching TRBD1. Germline assignment: CDR1 SGHNT and CDR2 YYREEE (reference sequence). Losses at the gene ends were 4 bases for V and 4 bases for J; bases not matched to a gene: 7. CDR3 length: 14 residues. CDR3 nucleotides: TGTGCCAGCAGCCCACAGACAGGGAGCACTGAAGCTTTCTTT. Translated, it gives CASSPQTGSTEAFF.

The chain carries TRBV7-2 and TRBJ2-3; 8 nucleotides align to TRBD1. Trimming at V came to 2 bases and at J to 6 bases, leaving 4 bases not matched to a gene. The CDR3 sequence is 14 residues long. From germline, CDR1 is SGHTA and CDR2 FQGNSA. As DNA, the CDR3 is TGTGCCAGCAGCTTACAGGGGGCAGGTGATACGCAGTATTTT. It is translated as CASSLQGAGDTQYF.

This chain links TRBV19 with TRBJ2-1; 9 nucleotides match TRBD2. Per the germline V gene, CDR1 is LNHDA and CDR2 is SQIVND (reference sequence). The CDR3 loop spans 19 amino acids. After removal of 3 bases from V and 2 bases from J, the junction contained 14 bases not matched to a gene. This CDR3 is CASSMFFIAGALPYNEQFF. The CDR3 bases are TGTGCCAGTAGTATGTTTTTTATAGCGGGGGCCCTACCCTACAATGAGCAGTTCTTC.

The rearrangement uses TRBV4-1 and TRBJ1-2, with D possibly TRBD1 on 6 matching bases. Trimming stripped 1 base from V and 5 bases from J, with 14 bases between. Germline V gene data show CDR1 as MGHRA and CDR2 as YSYEKL. CDR3 length: 15 amino acids. The CDR3 region is CASSQVGGGTYGYTF. As DNA, the CDR3 is TGCGCCAGCAGCCAAGTTGGGGGCGGAACATATGGCTACACCTTC.

This rearrangement joins TRBV7-3 to TRBJ2-7, with 8 positions matching TRBD2. Germline V gene data show CDR1 as SGHTA and CDR2 as FQGTGA. This CDR3 has 14 amino acids. V lost 5 bases, J lost 4 bases, and 7 bases stayed unmatched. The CDR3 nucleotides are TGTGCCAGCAGCATAAATGCGGGAGGTTACGAGCAGTACTTC. Translating it yields CASSINAGGYEQYF.

This clone appeared a few times. The chain employs TRBV28 and TRBJ1-2; D is perhaps TRBD1 (6 bases). From germline, CDR1 is MDHEN and CDR2 SYDVKM. The CDR3 has 11 residues. Trimming pared 6 bases from V and 7 bases from J, leaving 9 bases between. The DNA of the CDR3 is TGTGCCAGCAGAACAGGGTCTGGCTACACCTTC. Protein product: CASRTGSGYTF.

This clone appeared a few times. The genes are TRBV6-1 and TRBJ2-7; D gene unclear. Trimming took 0 bases from V and 2 from J, leaving 17 bases between them. CDR1 MNHNS and CDR2 SASEGT come from the germline V gene. This CDR3 has 17 residues. CDR3 protein: CASSEALLGRFPYEQYF. CDR3 nucleotides: TGTGCCAGCAGTGAAGCGCTTCTGGGCAGGTTCCCCTACGAGCAGTACTTC.

The chain has TRBV4-1 and TRBJ2-7, with 9 bases matching TRBD2. In germline, CDR1 is MGHRA, CDR2 YSYEKL. V shed 0 bases, J shed 6 bases, and the junction held 18 bases outside the gene matches. The CDR3 loop spans 19 amino acids. DNA for the CDR3: TGCGCCAGCAGCCAAGATGAGGGGCGAAGGGCGGGAGGGGGGCTCGAGCAGTACTTC. Translating gives CASSQDEGRRAGGGLEQYF.

CDR3 sequence (DNA): TGTGCCAGTAGTATATTGGACAGGGAAGGGGCATCTTACGAGCAGTACTTC. This gives the protein CASSILDREGASYEQYF. The gene calls are TRBV19 and TRBJ2-7, with 8 nucleotides matching TRBD1. The CDR3 is 17 amino acids. V dropped 2 bases and J dropped 4; count of bases not matched to a gene: 13. CDR1 and CDR2 from the germline V gene are LNHDA and SQIVND (reference sequence).

The V gene is TRBV5-4, the J gene TRBJ2-1; 11 bases map to TRBD2. CDR1 and CDR2 (germline): SGHNT, YYREEE (reference sequence). The trim removed 3 bases at V and 4 bases at J, leaving 3 bases unmatched. This CDR3 spans 15 amino acids. The CDR3 region has the DNA TGTGCCAGCAGCTCAAGACTAGCGGGATACAATGAGCAGTTCTTC. Its protein is CASSSRLAGYNEQFF.

The DNA for the CDR3 is TGTGCCAGCGGTAGAACAGGGTACTCTCTGTCCTACAATGAGCAGTTCTTC. Amino acids: CASGRTGYSLSYNEQFF. The chain recombines TRBV9 with TRBJ2-1; a possible D gene is TRBD1 (6 bases). The V end was cut by 7 bases, the J end by 1 base, with 21 bases between. The CDR3 has 17 amino acids. In germline, CDR1 is SGDLS, CDR2 YYNGEE.

V gene TRBV5-4 combines with J gene TRBJ1-3; D is possibly TRBD1 (5 bases). Germline CDR1 and CDR2: SGHNT and YYREEE (reference sequence). Between the trimmed V and J ends, which lost 5 bases and 4 bases, there was a span of 13 bases. CDR3 length equals 14 residues. This CDR3 is CASSFGALGNTIYF. In nucleotides, the CDR3 is TGTGCCAGCAGTTTTGGGGCGTTAGGAAACACCATATATTTT.

CDR3 coding DNA: TGTGCCAGCAGCTCTCAGGGGACCGGGGAGCTGTTTTTT. Translation: CASSSQGTGELFF. The V call is TRBV7-2, the J call TRBJ2-2, with D possibly TRBD1 on 6 matching bases. This CDR3 is 13 amino acids long. Looked up from germline, CDR1 is SGHTA and CDR2 is FQGNSA. V was cut by 4 bases and J by 5 bases, with 8 bases left in between.

This sequence joins TRBV11-3 and TRBJ2-7; a possible D gene is TRBD1 (6 bases). The CDR3 totals 14 residues. Trimming took off 5 bases at V and 3 bases at J, with 14 bases between the two ends. Germline V CDR1 and CDR2: SGHNT, YENEEA. Written as DNA, the CDR3 is TGTGCCAGCAGCCGGGCAGGGGTGGGCTACGAGCAGTACTTC. This encodes CASSRAGVGYEQYF.

This rearrangement joins TRBV18 to TRBJ2-1, with 10 bases that match TRBD2. V was clipped by 0 bases and J by 7 bases; unmatched bases: 9. Germline loops: CDR1 KGHSH, CDR2 LQKENI. This CDR3 is built from 17 residues. Here the CDR3 reads CASSPPGLAGGVNEQFF. DNA of the CDR3: TGTGCCAGCTCACCACCAGGGTTAGCGGGAGGCGTGAATGAGCAGTTCTTC.

The chain carries TRBV5-4 and TRBJ2-3; D may be TRBD2 (6 bases). CDR3 size: 16 residues. V dropped 1 base and J dropped 0 bases, with 12 bases sitting between them. Germline CDR1 is SGHNT and CDR2 is YYREEE (reference sequence). CDR3: CASSLYQGGSTDTQYF. CDR3 DNA sequence: TGTGCCAGCAGCTTGTATCAGGGAGGAAGCACAGATACGCAGTATTTT.

The gene calls are TRBV12-3 or TRBV12-4 and TRBJ2-5, with D perhaps matching TRBD1 (6 bases). The CDR3 covers 13 residues. V was clipped by 6 bases and J by 7 bases, with 15 bases between them. CDR3 bases: TGTGCCAGCAGCCCTGGGGGCCGGGGGACCCAGTACTTC. This gives the protein CASSPGGRGTQYF.

The rearrangement joins TRBV6-7 to TRBJ2-7; TRBD2 might be the D (7 bases). TRBV6-7 is an ORF; its function is uncertain. This CDR3 spans 16 amino acids. V lost 7 bases to trimming and J lost 2 bases, with 21 bases between them. The CDR3 reads CASTRGGASGAYEQYF. The CDR3 DNA is TGTGCCAGCACCCGAGGGGGGGCTAGCGGTGCCTACGAGCAGTACTTC.

The chain joins TRBV28 to TRBJ2-1; D is perhaps TRBD2 (5 bases). Germline assignment: CDR1 MDHEN and CDR2 SYDVKM. Deletions cut 5 bases from V and 0 bases from J, with 11 bases between. The CDR3 totals 15 residues. The CDR3 region has the DNA TGTGCCAGCAGTAGGTGGAGGAGCTCCTACAATGAGCAGTTCTTC. Its protein product is CASSRWRSSYNEQFF. Full variable domain (outside the CDR3, taken from reference TRBV28 and TRBJ2-1): DVKVTQSSRYLVKRTGEKVFLECVQDMDHENMFWYRQDPGLGLRLIYFSYDVKMKEKGDIPEGYSVSREKKERFSLILESASTNQTSMYLCASSRWRSSYNEQFFGPGTRLTVL.

The chain recombines TRBV6-1 with TRBJ2-2, with 7 positions matching TRBD2. The trim removed 2 bases at V and 6 bases at J, leaving 9 bases unmatched. CDR1 and CDR2 (germline): MNHNS, SASEGT. The CDR3 covers 16 residues. The CDR3 coding sequence is TGTGCCAGCAGTGAACCCAGCGGGACGCGCGCCGGGGAGCTGTTTTTT. Protein sequence: CASSEPSGTRAGELFF.

CDR3 bases: TGTGCCAGTAGTTCGGGTCGGGAACTAAGGTTGGATGGCTCGCCGTATTTT. It codes for CASSSGRELRLDGSPYF. The V call is TRBV19, the J call TRBJ2-3; possible D gene TRBD2, 5 bases. The CDR3 runs to 17 residues. Trimming removed 5 bases from V and 14 bases from J, with 32 bases in between. Germline V lookup: CDR1 LNHDA, CDR2 SQIVND (reference sequence).

This clone was detected a few times. The CDR3 coding sequence is TGTGCCAGCTCACCAAGAGGACAGGGATACTACAATGAGCAGTTCTTC. Translation: CASSPRGQGYYNEQFF. The chain carries TRBV18 and TRBJ2-1, with 8 bases aligning to TRBD1. Looked up from germline, CDR1 is KGHSH and CDR2 is LQKENI. Unmatched junction bases numbered 6, after V lost 2 bases and J lost 3 bases. The CDR3 has 16 amino acids. Full variable domain (outside the CDR3, taken from reference TRBV18 and TRBJ2-1): NAGVMQNPRHLVRRRGQEARLRCSPMKGHSHVYWYRQLPEEGLKFMVYLQKENIIDESGMPKERFSAEFPKEGPSILRIQQVVRGDSAAYFCASSPRGQGYYNEQFFGPGTRLTVL.

The CDR3 sequence: CASSLAAGSGGYTF. CDR3 in DNA: TGTGCCAGCAGCTTGGCCGCAGGGTCAGGAGGCTACACCTTC. J is TRBJ1-2 and V is TRBV5-4; D is perhaps TRBD1 (5 bases). Between the trimmed V and J ends, which lost 0 bases and 8 bases, there was a span of 14 bases. This CDR3 spans 14 amino acids. The germline V gene encodes CDR1 SGHNT and CDR2 YYREEE (reference sequence).